This is a list of T cell receptor beta chains from one sample in a study of blood T cell repertoires in COVID-19. Measured with immunoSEQ multiplex PCR; TCRdb has only the in-frame clones, and not every one. The table has fewer than 350,000 clones, around nine tenths seen once. Sequencing was done on a sample of peripheral blood. These receptors were collected from a woman in her 30s with COVID-19, enrolled during active disease. The CDR3 runs from the conserved cysteine through the conserved F or W. The D gene is left open where the match is weak. Size values are once, few and many counts, or a class for expanded clones, and some rows have none.

TRBD1,TRBJ2-3,TRBV10-3,NA,15,CAISEDRGRTDTQYF,TGTGCCATCAGTGAAGACAGGGGGAGAACAGATACGCAGTATTTT
NA,TRBJ2-1,TRBV15,NA,13,CATGHLPYNEQFF,TGTGCCACGGGACACCTGCCCTACAATGAGCAGTTCTTC
NA,TRBJ1-5,TRBV24-1,few,14,CATGGASGNQPQHF,TGTGCCACTGGGGGGGCGAGTGGCAATCAGCCCCAGCATTTT
TRBD1,TRBJ2-3,TRBV4-2,few,15,CASSQTQGAADTQYF,TGTGCCAGCAGCCAGACACAGGGGGCAGCAGATACGCAGTATTTT
NA,TRBJ1-1,TRBV28,NA,11,CASSYRGGAFF,TGTGCCAGCAGTTACCGGGGAGGAGCTTTCTTT
TRBD2,TRBJ2-2,TRBV2,NA,15,CASRRTSQNTGELFF,TGTGCCAGCAGACGGACTAGCCAGAACACCGGGGAGCTGTTTTTT
NA,TRBJ1-5,TRBV2,NA,12,CASSPEVGLQHF,TGTGCCAGCAGTCCGGAGGTGGGACTCCAGCATTTT
TRBD2,TRBJ2-7,TRBV7-2,NA,17,CASSLMASGILFYEQYF,TGTGCCAGCAGCTTAATGGCTAGCGGGATTCTTTTCTACGAGCAGTACTTC
TRBD1,TRBJ2-7,TRBV7-9,NA,15,CASSAWDRGGYEQYF,TGTGCCAGCAGCGCCTGGGACAGGGGGGGATACGAGCAGTACTTC
TRBD1,TRBJ2-2,TRBV2,NA,15,CASSEDRGGTGELFF,TGTGCCAGCAGTGAAGACAGGGGTGGCACCGGGGAGCTGTTTTTT
NA,TRBJ1-1,TRBV10-3,medium-sized,15,CAISGLGGSGTEAFF,TGTGCCATCAGTGGGCTCGGAGGGTCGGGAACTGAAGCTTTCTTT
TRBD1,TRBJ2-1,TRBV11-2,NA,18,CASSLNSLRTGALNEQFF,TGTGCCAGCAGCCTAAATTCCCTCCGGACAGGGGCCCTCAATGAGCAGTTCTTC
TRBD2,TRBJ2-5,TRBV15,once,14,CATSRGLAGSPSYF,TGTGCCACCAGCAGAGGACTAGCGGGGTCACCCTCGTACTTC
TRBD1,TRBJ1-1,TRBV7-9,NA,14,CASSSVQGATEAFF,TGTGCCAGCAGCTCAGTGCAGGGGGCAACTGAAGCTTTCTTT
NA,TRBJ1-6,TRBV19,NA,15,CASSIQRSYNSPLHF,TGTGCCAGTAGTATACAACGGTCATATAATTCACCCCTCCACTTT
NA,TRBJ1-5,TRBV21-1,NA,19,CASSKEAGQGIESNQPQHF,TGTGCCAGCAGCAAAGAGGCGGGCCAGGGGATCGAGAGCAATCAGCCCCAGCATTTT
NA,TRBJ1-2,TRBV4-3,NA,14,CASSQGPANYGYTF,TGCGCCAGCAGCCAAGGTCCAGCGAACTATGGCTACACCTTC
NA,TRBJ1-1,TRBV10-2,few,15,CASSEWAGDGTEAFF,TGCGCCAGCAGTGAGTGGGCAGGGGATGGGACTGAAGCTTTCTTT
NA,TRBJ1-3,TRBV30,NA,10,CALSGNTIYF,TGTGCCCTTTCTGGAAACACCATATATTTT
TRBD2,TRBJ2-3,TRBV19,NA,14,CASSIGGSGDTQYF,TGTGCCAGTAGTATCGGGGGGTCGGGAGATACGCAGTATTTT
TRBD2,TRBJ2-2,TRBV11-2,NA,18,CASSHGLAGAAVTGELFF,TGTGCCAGCAGCCACGGACTAGCGGGCGCCGCCGTCACCGGGGAGCTGTTTTTT
NA,TRBJ2-7,TRBV5-6,NA,13,CASSLAGADEQYF,TGTGCCAGCAGCTTGGCAGGAGCGGACGAGCAGTACTTC
NA,TRBJ1-3,TRBV2,NA,15,CASSDVGGPGNTIYF,TGTGCCAGCAGTGATGTCGGGGGGCCTGGAAACACCATATATTTT
NA,TRBJ1-1,TRBV5-1,NA,15,CASSLVAGANTEAFF,TGCGCCAGCAGCTTAGTCGCAGGGGCGAACACTGAAGCTTTCTTT
NA,TRBJ2-5,TRBV10-2,NA,12,CASTPTGETQYF,TGCGCCAGCACCCCGACTGGAGAGACCCAGTACTTC
TRBD1,TRBJ2-7,TRBV6-2/TRBV6-3,NA,14,CASSWDRGVSEQYF,TGTGCCAGCAGTTGGGACAGGGGGGTCAGCGAGCAGTACTTC
TRBD2,TRBJ2-7,TRBV20-1,NA,13,CSASPSGPYEQYF,TGCAGTGCTAGTCCTAGCGGACCCTACGAGCAGTACTTC
TRBD2,TRBJ2-7,TRBV19,once,15,CASRRLGGVSYEQYF,TGTGCCAGTAGAAGACTCGGGGGGGTCTCCTACGAGCAGTACTTC
TRBD1,TRBJ1-2,TRBV25-1,NA,13,CASRKTGDYGYTF,TGTGCCAGCAGGAAGACAGGGGACTATGGCTACACCTTC